Each of the 12 T cell receptor beta chains below was sequenced from the same sample in a study of blood T cell repertoires in COVID-19. Clones were read by immunoSEQ multiplex PCR, and TCRdb kept only the in-frame ones, dropping some. The sample yields roughly 150,000 clones, approximately 75% seen once. Sequencing was done on a sample of peripheral blood. The receptors originated from a human donor in a cohort sampled during active COVID-19.

The CDR3 bases are TGTGCCACCAGCACGGGACAGGGTAGTTTCGAGCAGTACTTC. It yields the protein CATSTGQGSFEQYF. This sequence joins TRBV15 and TRBJ2-7, with TRBD1 matching 9 bases. Germline V gene lookup returns CDR1 LNHNV and CDR2 YYDKDF (reference sequence). The CDR3 spans 14 residues. The J segment lost 6 bases and the V segment lost 4 bases, leaving 7 bases of the junction unmatched.

This chain connects TRBV28 to TRBJ2-4; 7 bases map to TRBD1. Unmatched junction bases numbered 11, after V lost 6 bases and J lost 9 bases. Germline lookup yields CDR1 MDHEN and CDR2 SYDVKM. The CDR3 runs 14 residues. Here the CDR3 DNA reads TGTGCCAGCAGGGGAACAGGGGTATGGGGCATTCAGTACTTC. Its translation is CASRGTGVWGIQYF.

This clone has more than one count but fewer than ten. The chain combines TRBV7-8 with TRBJ2-7, with 11 bases fitting TRBD2. This CDR3 has 15 amino acids. Trimming removed 5 bases from V and 3 bases from J; junction bases left unmatched: 6. CDR1 is SGHVS and CDR2 is FQNEAQ in the germline V gene. DNA for the CDR3: TGTGCCAGCAGCCCCACTAGCGGGAGTGGCTACGAGCAGTACTTC. This encodes CASSPTSGSGYEQYF.

The V call is TRBV9, the J call TRBJ2-2, with D possibly TRBD1 on 6 matching bases. Germline V CDR1 and CDR2: SGDLS, YYNGEE. This CDR3 has 14 residues. V dropped 1 base and J dropped 6 bases, with 10 bases sitting between them. CDR3 sequence: CASSVMGAPGELFF. The CDR3 DNA sequence: TGTGCCAGCAGCGTAATGGGGGCGCCCGGGGAGCTGTTTTTT.

The V and J genes are TRBV19 and TRBJ1-3, with a possible D match to TRBD1 (5 bases). Trimming left V 5 bases short and J 0 bases short, with 11 bases between. The CDR3 covers 15 residues. CDR1 is LNHDA and CDR2 is SQIVND in the germline V gene (reference sequence). CDR3 amino acids: CASSSRQISGNTIYF. CDR3 DNA: TGTGCCAGTAGTTCCCGACAGATCTCTGGAAACACCATATATTTT.

The rearrangement uses TRBV6-5 and TRBJ1-5, with TRBD1 matching over 8 bases. The V gene end was trimmed by 5 bases and the J gene end by 10 bases; junction bases not matched to a gene: 4. Germline lookup yields CDR1 MNHEY and CDR2 SVGAGI. The CDR3 is 12 residues long. The CDR3 loop is CASSHDRGPQHF. CDR3 bases: TGTGCCAGCAGTCACGACAGGGGTCCCCAGCATTTT.

The V and J genes are TRBV5-1 and TRBJ1-4; the match to TRBD1 covers 7 bases. This CDR3 has 15 amino acids. After removal of 4 bases from V and 7 bases from J, the junction contained 10 bases not matched to a gene. Germline-derived CDR1 and CDR2 are SGHRS and YFSETQ. As DNA, the CDR3 is TGCGCCAGCAGCCGGGAGACAGGGCTCTCTGAAAAACTGTTTTTT. It codes for CASSRETGLSEKLFF.

The J gene is TRBJ2-1, the V gene TRBV19, with no clear D. Germline V gives CDR1 LNHDA, CDR2 SQIVND (reference sequence). The ends were cut back, 7 bases at V and 0 bases at J, with 10 bases in the middle. CDR3 size: 14 residues. CDR3 residues: CASNGLSSYNEQFF. In DNA form, the CDR3 reads TGTGCCAGTAACGGGTTAAGCTCCTACAATGAGCAGTTCTTC.

V gene TRBV30 combines with J gene TRBJ2-7, with D possibly being TRBD2 (7 bases). The germline CDR1 and CDR2 sequences are GTSNPN and SVGIG (reference sequence). This CDR3 comprises 15 residues. The V end lost 5 bases, the J end lost 2 bases, and 19 bases lay between the germline ends. CDR3 loop: CAWDANRDYTYEQYF. CDR3 in DNA: TGTGCCTGGGATGCAAACAGGGACTATACCTACGAGCAGTACTTC.

The chain employs TRBV5-1 and TRBJ2-1, with TRBD2 identical over 9 bases. Germline trimming cut 0 bases from V and 9 bases from J; bases unmatched to any gene: 13. Per the germline V gene, CDR1 is SGHRS and CDR2 is YFSETQ. The CDR3 has 17 residues. The CDR3 bases are TGCGCCAGCAGCTTGGCGGCGACTAGCGGCCCTCGTGGTGAGCAGTTCTTC. This sequence encodes CASSLAATSGPRGEQFF.

V is TRBV4-3 and J is TRBJ2-7, with D tentatively TRBD2 (6 bases). Trimming left V 3 bases short and J 6 bases short, with 9 bases between. The CDR3 is 12 amino acids. Germline loops: CDR1 LGHNA, CDR2 YSLEER. The CDR3 loop reads CASSHTEGEQYF. The CDR3, as DNA: TGCGCCAGCAGCCATACGGAGGGCGAGCAGTACTTC.

The chain combines TRBV5-1 with TRBJ1-1; D is uncertain. The CDR3 has 14 amino acids. Germline V gene sequence: CDR1 SGHRS, CDR2 YFSETQ. Trimming took off 0 bases at V and 4 bases at J, with 10 bases between the two ends. CDR3 nucleotides: TGCGCCAGCAGCTTGGAAGGGAGGCCCACTGAAGCTTTCTTT. Protein: CASSLEGRPTEAFF.